Reported below is one TCR beta chain. Its antigen is unknown. This sample stems from a study of T cell repertoires in cytomegalovirus infection. Study as a whole: Public signatures in TCR beta pointed to CMV infection and matching HLA type.

Findings of the study overall: HLA-C-restricted TCR beta clonotypes specific for CMV led the ex vivo response. Carriage of CMV together with the relevant HLA was identifiable through cumulative public TCR beta family frequency.

One entry per CDR3 protein results from TCRdb running MiXCR on the reads. The sample lists about 300,000 distinct CDR3 sequences; 20% to 30% were seen once. The CDR3 spans 14 residues. CDR1 is DFQATT, CDR2 SNEGSKA, per germline (reference sequence). Trimming took off 5 bases at V and 0 bases at J, with 11 bases between the two ends. The clonotype comes from a human donor in good health (CMV status not recorded). Some clones in this sample may be carry-over from other donors' samples. V is TRBV20-1 and J is TRBJ2-4; D remains unclear. The sample comprised PBMCs. The CDR3 sequence is CSAPISLAKNIQYF. As DNA, the CDR3 is TGCAGTGCTCCCATAAGCTTAGCCAAAAACATTCAGTACTTC.